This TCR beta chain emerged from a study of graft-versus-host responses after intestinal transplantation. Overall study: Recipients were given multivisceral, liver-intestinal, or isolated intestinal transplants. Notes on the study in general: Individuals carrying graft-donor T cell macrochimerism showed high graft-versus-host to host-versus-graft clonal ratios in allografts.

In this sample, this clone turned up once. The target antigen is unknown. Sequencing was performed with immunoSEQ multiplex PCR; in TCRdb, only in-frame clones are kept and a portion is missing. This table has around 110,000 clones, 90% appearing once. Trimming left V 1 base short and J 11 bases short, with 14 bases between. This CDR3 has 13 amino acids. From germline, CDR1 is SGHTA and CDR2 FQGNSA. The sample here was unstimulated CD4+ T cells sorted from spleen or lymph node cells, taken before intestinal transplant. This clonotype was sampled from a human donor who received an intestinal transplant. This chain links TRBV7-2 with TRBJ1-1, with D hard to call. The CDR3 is CASSLDTARGAFF. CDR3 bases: TGTGCCAGCAGCTTAGATACAGCCCGGGGTGCTTTCTTT.